The 2 T cell receptor beta chains reported below all come from one sample, sequenced in a study of cytomegalovirus exposure and HLA in healthy donors. PCR was performed using 60 Vbeta and 13 Jbeta primers. The assay was immunoSEQ multiplex PCR, and TCRdb's table has in-frame clones only and misses some. The table includes roughly 190,000 clones, around 83% detected once. The sample taken for sequencing was PBMCs. Source of these receptors: a woman between 18 and 29 years old in good health and CMV-seronegative.

The V and J genes are TRBV4-2 and TRBJ2-5; D is perhaps TRBD1 (6 bases). The J call could be wrong; TRBJ2-7 is a better fit for the DNA end. This CDR3 has 14 amino acids. The germline V gene encodes CDR1 LGHNA and CDR2 YNFKEQ. CDR3: CASSPGTSSYEQYF. CDR3 nucleotide sequence: TGTGCCAGCAGCCCCGGGACAAGTTCCTACGAGCAGTACTTC.

This chain links TRBV7-9 with TRBJ2-2; 11 bases are a match to TRBD2. The CDR3 is 15 amino acids. V was clipped by 3 bases and J by 5 bases; unmatched bases: 2. Germline CDR1 is SEHNR and CDR2 is FQNEAQ (reference sequence). This CDR3 reads CASSFRTSGTGELFF. The CDR3 region has the DNA TGTGCCAGCAGCTTTCGGACTAGCGGGACCGGGGAGCTGTTTTTT.